These 25 T cell receptor beta chains share one sample of origin, sequenced in a study of blood T cell repertoires in COVID-19. Profiled with immunoSEQ multiplex PCR; TCRdb holds only in-frame clones, not every one. The sample has about half a million clones; 70% to 90% are singletons. What was sequenced was peripheral blood. All receptors derive from a human donor in a cohort sampled during active COVID-19.

The J gene is TRBJ2-7, the V gene TRBV6-5, with 7 bases identical to TRBD1. CDR3 length: 15 residues. The germline V gene encodes CDR1 MNHEY and CDR2 SVGAGI. V was pared by 5 bases and J by 7 bases, with 14 bases of the junction left unmatched. The CDR3 DNA reads TGTGCCAGCAGTAACCCAGGGGGTAACCCCTTTGAGCAGTACTTC. It yields the protein CASSNPGGNPFEQYF.

V is TRBV3-1 (or the pseudogene TRBV3-2) and J is TRBJ1-6; the D is unclear. Looked up from germline, CDR1 is LGHDT and CDR2 is YNNKEL (reference sequence). Trimming stripped 0 bases from V and 7 bases from J, with 10 bases between. This CDR3 contains 15 residues. CDR3 nucleotides: TGTGCCAGCAGCCAAGATCTCGGAGCAAATTCACCCCTCCACTTT. It translates to CASSQDLGANSPLHF.

The chain combines TRBV4-2 with TRBJ1-4, with D unresolved. CDR1 is LGHNA, CDR2 YNFKEQ, per germline. There are 17 residues in the CDR3. Trimming shortened V by 0 bases and J by 4 bases, and 15 bases separated the two germline ends. The CDR3 nucleotides read TGTGCCAGCAGCCAAGATCCCCCAGGCGAACATAATGAAAAACTGTTTTTT. This gives the protein CASSQDPPGEHNEKLFF.

The rearrangement uses TRBV2 and TRBJ2-1; D perhaps matches TRBD2 (7 bases). Germline V lookup: CDR1 SNHLY, CDR2 FYNNEI. V was cut by 8 bases and J by 2 bases, with 10 bases left in between. The CDR3 contains 13 residues. The CDR3 protein is CASWEGAYNEQFF. In DNA form, the CDR3 reads TGTGCCAGCTGGGAGGGGGCCTACAATGAGCAGTTCTTC.

Comments on this clone: This sample also contains other DNA sequences that code for the same CDR3. The chain joins TRBV18 to TRBJ2-7, with 12 nucleotides matching TRBD2. CDR1 and CDR2 (germline): KGHSH, LQKENI. The CDR3 runs 15 residues. The J segment lost 3 bases and the V segment lost 0 bases, leaving 0 bases of the junction unmatched. CDR3 protein: CASSPPTSGSYEQYF. CDR3 nucleotides: TGTGCCAGCTCACCACCGACTAGCGGGAGCTACGAGCAGTACTTC.

The rearrangement links TRBV6-5 to TRBJ2-1; D is uncertain. CDR1 is MNHEY and CDR2 is SVGAGI in the germline V gene. The CDR3 is made up of 13 amino acids. V was pared by 4 bases and J by 6 bases, with 10 bases between. DNA for the CDR3: TGTGCCAGCAGTTTGTCGCGGTCCAATGAGCAGTTCTTC. As protein: CASSLSRSNEQFF.

There are a few counts of this clone. The CDR3 loop is CAWTLQGYYGYTF. In nucleotides, the CDR3 is TGTGCCTGGACCCTCCAGGGGTACTATGGCTACACCTTC. This chain uses TRBV30 with TRBJ1-2, with a tentative D call TRBD1 (6 bases). With 4 bases removed from V and 3 bases from J, the gap between germline ends came to 12 bases. The CDR3 runs to 13 residues. Germline V CDR1 and CDR2: GTSNPN, SVGIG (reference sequence).

The chain employs TRBV27 and TRBJ1-4; no clear D. The CDR3 is 15 residues long. Germline-derived CDR1 and CDR2 are MNHEY and SMNVEV (reference sequence). The germline V and J ends were trimmed by 7 bases and 2 bases, with 14 bases remaining between them. The CDR3 region has the DNA TGTGCCAGCACCTCTACAGATGCCACTAATGAAAAACTGTTTTTT. As protein: CASTSTDATNEKLFF.

This chain links TRBV2 with TRBJ2-1, with D unclear. This CDR3 comprises 15 residues. Germline V gene sequence: CDR1 SNHLY, CDR2 FYNNEI. The V end was cut by 2 bases, the J end by 1 base, with 9 bases between. The CDR3 is CASSEWLLSYNEQFF. The CDR3 DNA reads TGTGCCAGCAGTGAATGGCTTTTATCCTACAATGAGCAGTTCTTC.

This clone was recorded only once. J is TRBJ1-5 and V is TRBV12-3 or TRBV12-4; no clear D gene. V was clipped by 7 bases and J by 7 bases, with 11 bases between them. The CDR3 covers 12 residues. DNA of the CDR3: TGTGCCAGCACCGCGGATGGACAGCCCCAGCATTTT. The encoded protein is CASTADGQPQHF.

The V and J genes are TRBV2 and TRBJ2-1; TRBD1 agrees at 7 bases. V was clipped by 6 bases and J by 5 bases; unmatched bases: 7. CDR3 length equals 14 residues. Germline values: CDR1 SNHLY, CDR2 FYNNEI. The CDR3 DNA sequence: TGTGCCAGCAGGAGGGGACAGACGAACAATGAGCAGTTCTTC. Its translation: CASRRGQTNNEQFF. Full variable domain (rest looked up from reference TRBV2 and TRBJ2-1): EPEVTQTPSHQVTQMGQEVILRCVPISNHLYFYWYRQILGQKVEFLVSFYNNEISEKSEIFDDQFSVERPDGSNFTLKIRSTKLEDSAMYFCASRRGQTNNEQFFGPGTRLTVL.

This chain links TRBV15 with TRBJ1-2, with 8 bases matching TRBD1. Trimming removed 5 bases from V and 8 bases from J; junction bases left unmatched: 7. The CDR3 totals 13 residues. Germline V gene sequence: CDR1 LNHNV, CDR2 YYDKDF (reference sequence). CDR3 residues: CATSQDRAPGYTF. The CDR3 DNA is TGTGCCACCAGCCAGGACAGGGCCCCCGGCTACACCTTC.

The chain combines TRBV7-2 with TRBJ1-2, with 7 nucleotides matching TRBD1. Germline-derived CDR1 and CDR2 are SGHTA and FQGNSA. With 2 bases clipped from V and 5 bases from J, the junction kept 8 bases outside the gene matches. The CDR3 consists of 15 residues. The CDR3 region is CASSLHVGGGYGYTF. The CDR3 DNA reads TGTGCCAGCAGCTTACACGTAGGGGGCGGGTATGGCTACACCTTC.

This chain joins TRBV27 and TRBJ1-1, with D possibly being TRBD1 (5 bases). V was pared by 6 bases and J by 1 base, with 12 bases between. The CDR3 covers 14 residues. Germline assignment: CDR1 MNHEY and CDR2 SMNVEV (reference sequence). This CDR3 reads CASSGRVRNTEAFF. As DNA, the CDR3 is TGTGCCAGCAGCGGCAGGGTCAGGAACACTGAAGCTTTCTTT.

This clone came up a few times. J is TRBJ2-5 and V is TRBV11-3, with D perhaps TRBD1 (5 bases). This CDR3 has 15 amino acids. Trimming removed 1 base from V and 4 bases from J, with 13 bases in between. Per germline, CDR1 SGHNT and CDR2 YENEEA. This CDR3 reads CASSLVAGMIETQYF. The CDR3 nucleotides read TGTGCCAGCAGCTTAGTGGCAGGGATGATAGAGACCCAGTACTTC. Full variable domain (outside the CDR3, taken from reference TRBV11-3 and TRBJ2-5): EAGVVQSPRYKIIEKKQPVAFWCNPISGHNTLYWYLQNLGQGPELLIRYENEEAVDDSQLPKDRFSAERLKGVDSTLKIQPAELGDSAVYLCASSLVAGMIETQYFGPGTRLLVL.

V gene TRBV4-2 combines with J gene TRBJ2-5; possibly TRBD1 for D (5 bases). There are 17 residues in the CDR3. Per the germline V gene, CDR1 is LGHNA and CDR2 is YNFKEQ. Trimming stripped 0 bases from V and 5 bases from J, with 19 bases between. DNA of the CDR3: TGTGCCAGCAGCCAAGATGTTCGAGGCAGGGCAGGGGAGACCCAGTACTTC. Translated, it gives CASSQDVRGRAGETQYF.

The chain carries TRBV19 and TRBJ2-1, with TRBD2 as a possible D gene (5 bases). This CDR3 comprises 16 residues. Germline V gene lookup returns CDR1 LNHDA and CDR2 SQIVND (reference sequence). V gave up 3 bases and J gave up 3 bases, with 15 bases separating them. The chain's CDR3 is CASSILSSGYYNEQFF. The CDR3 DNA reads TGTGCCAGTAGTATTCTCTCGAGCGGATACTACAATGAGCAGTTCTTC.

In this sample, this clone turned up many times. The V call is TRBV25-1, the J call TRBJ2-1, with TRBD2 matching over 11 bases. The J segment lost 2 bases and the V segment lost 4 bases, leaving 1 base of the junction unmatched. In germline, CDR1 is MGHDK, CDR2 SYGVNS. This CDR3 has 15 amino acids. In nucleotides, the CDR3 is TGTGCCAGCAGTGTAGCGGGAGGGCCCTACAATGAGCAGTTCTTC. Protein: CASSVAGGPYNEQFF.

This sequence joins TRBV10-3 and TRBJ2-3; TRBD1 matches at 7 bases. Per germline, CDR1 ENHRY and CDR2 SYGVKD. The V gene end was trimmed by 2 bases and the J gene end by 2 bases; junction bases not matched to a gene: 1. The CDR3 length is 14 residues. The CDR3 region is CAISERGHTDTQYF. CDR3 nucleotide sequence: TGTGCCATCAGTGAGAGGGGGCACACAGATACGCAGTATTTT.

The chain joins TRBV2 to TRBJ2-3, with 9 bases aligning to TRBD2. The V gene end was trimmed by 3 bases and the J gene end by 5 bases; junction bases not matched to a gene: 9. Germline V gives CDR1 SNHLY, CDR2 FYNNEI. The CDR3 totals 16 residues. CDR3 sequence reads: CASSDLTSGFEDTQYF. The CDR3 nucleotides are TGTGCCAGCAGTGATCTCACTAGCGGGTTTGAAGATACGCAGTATTTT.

The rearrangement joins TRBV6-5 to TRBJ1-1, with 7 bases identical to TRBD1. Germline CDR1 is MNHEY and CDR2 is SVGAGI. The CDR3 covers 14 residues. The J segment lost 1 base and the V segment lost 6 bases, leaving 5 bases of the junction unmatched. The CDR3 nucleotides are TGTGCCAGCAGCCCCAGGACAGGGAACACTGAAGCTTTCTTT. Translated, it gives CASSPRTGNTEAFF.

The rearrangement uses TRBV19 and TRBJ2-7, with a tentative D call TRBD1 (6 bases). Per germline, CDR1 LNHDA and CDR2 SQIVND (reference sequence). The CDR3 consists of 13 residues. V was shortened by 5 bases and J by 2 bases, with 10 bases between the two germline ends. CDR3 nucleotide sequence: TGTGCCAGTAGTTTGACAGGACCCTACGAGCAGTACTTC. Encoded protein: CASSLTGPYEQYF.

This clone was counted once. The CDR3, as DNA: TGTGCCAGCAGTCTCACGGGATCCTACAATGAGCAGTTCTTC. Protein sequence: CASSLTGSYNEQFF. The chain joins TRBV27 to TRBJ2-1; possible D gene TRBD2, 5 bases. Between the trimmed V and J ends, which lost 5 bases and 1 base, there was a span of 9 bases. Germline CDR1 MNHEY, CDR2 SMNVEV (reference sequence). CDR3 length: 14 residues.

The V call is TRBV7-3, the J call TRBJ2-1, with TRBD2 matching over 12 bases. The CDR3 runs to 17 residues. CDR1 SGHTA and CDR2 FQGTGA come from the germline V gene. The V and J ends lost 4 bases and 0 bases, in that order; junction bases with no gene match: 4. The CDR3 DNA follows: TGTGCCAGCAGCTCGGGGACTAGCGGGTCCTCCTACAATGAGCAGTTCTTC. It translates to CASSSGTSGSSYNEQFF.

This clone was observed once. The genes are TRBV27 and TRBJ1-5, with a possible D match to TRBD1 (6 bases). Germline-derived CDR1 and CDR2 are MNHEY and SMNVEV (reference sequence). Trimming removed 5 bases from V and 0 bases from J, with 17 bases in between. The CDR3 covers 17 residues. CDR3 loop: CASSPHSDSYSNQPQHF. The CDR3 DNA follows: TGTGCCAGCAGTCCTCACTCGGACAGCTATAGCAATCAGCCCCAGCATTTT.